The entry below gives a single T cell receptor (beta chain) sequence along with its context. This clonotype came up a few times. This receptor's antigen is unknown. No per-base quality is available; no much larger clone lies one base away. The library was obtained by 5' RACE. The reads were generated on an Illumina HiSeq 2500. A second PCR of roughly 6 to 11 cycles was run with a J-beta primer mix and a sample-barcoded 5' primer. A template-switch 5' adaptor carrying 12 random nucleotides introduced a unique molecular identifier onto each TCR beta cDNA molecule. At least 2.5 million CDR3-containing paired-end reads were obtained from each sample. First-strand cDNA was synthesized from all RNA with the Mint cDNA synthesis kit, primed by a TRBC-specific oligonucleotide. After uracil-DNA glycosylase treatment, a first 18-cycle PCR used universal primers M1SS and BC2_uni_R on all cDNA. The original pipeline was this. For normalization, 1 million high-quality reads were randomly selected from each sample, with every read carrying a distinct molecular identifier. Instead of being binned into consensus sequences, reads with shared molecular identifiers were discarded. MiTCR, with a Q25 quality threshold and the strictest error-elimination algorithm, was used for CDR3 identification, clonotype clustering and error correction. A nonparametric unseen species model with Euler transformation was used to estimate lower-bound total TCR beta diversity. TCRdb took the public reads, trimmed them with fastp at Q25, ran MiXCR for clone calling and kept in-frame beta chains. Under each unique CDR3 protein, matching rows form one entry showing the most common genes and DNA. These V and J calls derive from TCRdb rather than the authors' analysis. Here the sample has 850,000 to 1,100,000 distinct CDR3 sequences; roughly two fifths occur a single time. The ten largest clones capture about an eighth of the sample.

The 39 donors, aged 6 to 90 years, were systemically healthy Caucasian individuals from Russia. Around 9.9 milliliters of peripheral blood were collected from each donor into EDTA-treated Vacutainer tubes. PBMCs were isolated by Ficoll-Paque density-gradient centrifugation, with at least 6 million obtained per sample. Total RNA was extracted from PBMCs with Trizol reagent, with at least 5.5 micrograms obtained per sample. For every donor, flow cytometry on a PBMC aliquot measured the percentage of naive CD45RAhigh/CD27high T cells. The CDR3 runs 17 residues from the cysteine to the phenylalanine. The read is trimmed to its CDR3 DNA, 51 bases read in frame from base 1. V trim: 6 bases; J trim: 6 bases; unmatched bases: 20. For CDR1 and CDR2, the germline V gene (reference sequence) lists DFQATT and SNEGSKA. The data are from a study of blood T cells in healthy people across ages (dated by TCRdb to the mid-2010s). Notes on the research overall: In model experiments, roughly one uniquely barcoded TCR beta cDNA molecule per two T cells was captured by template switching. To avoid experimental bias, donors of different ages were spread randomly across the sequencing lanes. Using the same blood draw, the study looked at two additional independent replicas of 1 million unique cDNA reads for two donors, one aged 18 to 30 and the other aged 80 or older. Using deep sequencing normalized with unique cDNA molecular identifiers, the study measured how TCR beta repertoire diversity changes with age. The donors were split into four age groups: young (average around 15 years), middle-aged (about 40), aged (about 56) and long-lived (roughly 86).

Study-wide conclusions, independent of this receptor: Donor CMV infection status was unknown, potentially confounding age-related changes in expanded clonotypes. Because profiling used bulk unsorted PBMCs, naive and antigen-experienced compartments could not be compared conclusively. The percentage of naive T cells measured by flow cytometry correlated strongly with observed TCR beta diversity. Total diversity estimates from one million sequenced T cells were considered lower bounds and underestimates. As age increased, observed TCR beta diversity per million T cells dropped in a roughly linear way, and a significant reduction was already evident by age 40. Compared with the aged group, the long-lived group had more naive CD4+ T cells, fewer expanded clones and increased TCR diversity, suggesting age selection.

This clonotype was obtained from a man aged 18 to 29 in good health. The sequence links TRBV20-1 to TRBJ1-5, with 7 bases matching TRBD1. What was sequenced was blood. The CDR3 sequence is CSASRQGVGPQGQPQHF. At the DNA level, the sequence is TGCAGTGCCTCCCGACAGGGTGTGGGGCCCCAGGGTCAGCCCCAGCATTTT.